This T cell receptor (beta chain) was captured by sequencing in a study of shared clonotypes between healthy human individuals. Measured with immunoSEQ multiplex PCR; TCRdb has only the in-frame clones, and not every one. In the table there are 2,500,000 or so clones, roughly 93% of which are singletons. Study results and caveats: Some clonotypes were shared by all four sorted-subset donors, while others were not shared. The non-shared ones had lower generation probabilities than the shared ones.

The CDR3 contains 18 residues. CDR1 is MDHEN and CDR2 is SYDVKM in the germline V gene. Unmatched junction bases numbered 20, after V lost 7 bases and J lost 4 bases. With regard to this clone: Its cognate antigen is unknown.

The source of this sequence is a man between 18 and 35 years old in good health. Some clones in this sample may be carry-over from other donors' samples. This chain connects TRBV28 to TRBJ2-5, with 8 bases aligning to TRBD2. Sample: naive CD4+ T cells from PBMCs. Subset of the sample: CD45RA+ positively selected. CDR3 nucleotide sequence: TGTGCCAGCACCAGGGGAGGTAGCGGGGTGTTGGGGGGAGAGACCCAGTACTTC. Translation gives CASTRGGSGVLGGETQYF. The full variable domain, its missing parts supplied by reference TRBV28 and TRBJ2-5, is DVKVTQSSRYLVKRTGEKVFLECVQDMDHENMFWYRQDPGLGLRLIYFSYDVKMKEKGDIPEGYSVSREKKERFSLILESASTNQTSMYLCASTRGGSGVLGGETQYFGPGTRLLVL.